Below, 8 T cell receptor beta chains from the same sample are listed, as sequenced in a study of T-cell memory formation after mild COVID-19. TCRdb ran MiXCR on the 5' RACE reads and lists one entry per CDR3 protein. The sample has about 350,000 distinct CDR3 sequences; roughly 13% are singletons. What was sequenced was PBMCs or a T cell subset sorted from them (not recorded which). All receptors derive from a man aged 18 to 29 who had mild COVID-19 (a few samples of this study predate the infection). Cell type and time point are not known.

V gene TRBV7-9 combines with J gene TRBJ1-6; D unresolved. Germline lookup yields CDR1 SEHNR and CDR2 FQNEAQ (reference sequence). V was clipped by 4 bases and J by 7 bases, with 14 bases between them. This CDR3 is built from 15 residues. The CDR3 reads CASSYKDVLNSPLHF. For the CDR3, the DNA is TGTGCCAGCAGCTATAAGGACGTCTTGAATTCACCCCTCCACTTT.

The CDR3 DNA sequence: TGTGCCACCGGACTAGCGGGGGGGTATAACACCGGGGAGCTGTTTTTT. Its protein is CATGLAGGYNTGELFF. This chain uses TRBV4-2 with TRBJ2-2; 15 nucleotides align to TRBD2. The CDR3 has 16 amino acids. Germline values: CDR1 LGHNA, CDR2 YNFKEQ. Germline trimming cut 10 bases from V and 2 bases from J; bases unmatched to any gene: 5.

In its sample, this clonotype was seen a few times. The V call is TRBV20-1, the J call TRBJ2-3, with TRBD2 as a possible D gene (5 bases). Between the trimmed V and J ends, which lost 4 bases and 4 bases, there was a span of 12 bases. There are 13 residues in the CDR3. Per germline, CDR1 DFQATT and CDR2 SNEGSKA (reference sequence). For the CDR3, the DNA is TGCAGTGCTATAGAGGGTGTCGCAGATACGCAGTATTTT. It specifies CSAIEGVADTQYF.

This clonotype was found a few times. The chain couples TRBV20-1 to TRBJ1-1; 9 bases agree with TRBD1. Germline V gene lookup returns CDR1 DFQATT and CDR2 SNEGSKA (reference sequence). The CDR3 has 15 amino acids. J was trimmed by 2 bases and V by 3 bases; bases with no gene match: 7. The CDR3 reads CSARVLTGGNTEAFF. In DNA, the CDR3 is TGCAGTGCTAGGGTCCTGACAGGGGGAAACACTGAAGCTTTCTTT.

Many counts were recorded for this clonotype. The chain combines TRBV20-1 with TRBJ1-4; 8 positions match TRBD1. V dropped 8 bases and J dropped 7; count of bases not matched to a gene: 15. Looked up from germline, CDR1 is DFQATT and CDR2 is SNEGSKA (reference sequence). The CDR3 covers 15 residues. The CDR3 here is CSPLNPGQEGEKLFF. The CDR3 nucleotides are TGCAGTCCTCTAAATCCGGGACAGGAGGGTGAAAAACTGTTTTTT.

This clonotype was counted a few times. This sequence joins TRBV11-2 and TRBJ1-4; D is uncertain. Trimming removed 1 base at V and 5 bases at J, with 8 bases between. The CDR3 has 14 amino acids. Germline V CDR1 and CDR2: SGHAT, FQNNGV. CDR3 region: CASSLGGHNEKLFF. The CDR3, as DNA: TGTGCCAGCAGCTTAGGGGGTCACAATGAAAAACTGTTTTTT.

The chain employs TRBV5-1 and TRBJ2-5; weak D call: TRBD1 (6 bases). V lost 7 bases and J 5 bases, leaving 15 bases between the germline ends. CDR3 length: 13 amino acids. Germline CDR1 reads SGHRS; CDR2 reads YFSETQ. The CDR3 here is CASGPGQRETQYF. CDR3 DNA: TGCGCCAGCGGGCCGGGACAACGCGAGACCCAGTACTTC. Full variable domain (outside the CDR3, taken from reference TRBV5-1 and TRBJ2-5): KAGVTQTPRYLIKTRGQQVTLSCSPISGHRSVSWYQQTPGQGLQFLFEYFSETQRNKGNFPGRFSGRQFSNSRSEMNVSTLELGDSALYLCASGPGQRETQYFGPGTRLLVL.

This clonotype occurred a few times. CDR3 region: CAISGGQSIHSGNTIYF. In DNA form, the CDR3 reads TGTGCCATCAGTGGGGGACAGTCGATCCACTCTGGAAACACCATATATTTT. The genes are TRBV10-3 and TRBJ1-3; TRBD1 agrees at 7 bases. CDR3 length: 17 residues. Germline CDR1 reads ENHRY; CDR2 reads SYGVKD. The trim removed 4 bases at V and 0 bases at J, leaving 9 bases unmatched.